Below, 31 T cell receptor beta chains from the same sample are listed, as sequenced in a study of circulating CD8 cells and anti-PD-1 response in melanoma. Using 15 ng of total RNA, TCR libraries were made with the QIAseq Immune Repertoire TCR panel. TCRdb reprocessed the reads with MiXCR, giving one entry per CDR3 protein. The sample contains about 280 distinct CDR3 sequences, 7% to 10% of which appear only once. Four subsets defined by PD-1 and/or TIGIT were sorted from live CD3+CD8+TCRalphabeta+ cells. Here the sequenced sample was CD8+ T cells from PBMCs, taken at baseline or after one month of anti-PD-1 therapy (not recorded which). These receptors originate from a human donor with melanoma.

The sample holds a few counts of this clonotype. The chain has TRBV29-1 and TRBJ2-1, with D tentatively TRBD1 or TRBD2 (5 bases each). Germline CDR1 is SQVTM and CDR2 is ANQGSEA. There are 11 residues in the CDR3. CDR3 DNA sequence: TGCAGTGTCGGCCGGGACGATGAGCAGTTCTTC. The encoded protein is CSVGRDDEQFF.

Relative to its sample, this clonotype is large. The rearrangement links TRBV28 to TRBJ2-7; tentatively, D is TRBD2 (5 bases). The CDR3 loop spans 15 amino acids. The V end was cut by 4 bases, the J end by 7 bases, with 20 bases between. Germline-derived CDR1 and CDR2 are MDHEN and SYDVKM. This chain's CDR3 is CASSSIEGRSEEQYF. CDR3 DNA: TGTGCCAGCAGTTCCATCGAGGGCCGGTCGGAAGAGCAGTACTTC.

This clonotype is categorized as large. The chain employs TRBV2 and TRBJ2-1; 10 bases are shared with TRBD2. CDR3 size: 15 residues. Germline loops: CDR1 SNHLY, CDR2 FYNNEI. Trimming cost V 6 bases and J 4 bases; bases outside gene matches: 6. CDR3 sequence: CASSTGTSVYNEQFF. Here the CDR3 DNA reads TGTGCCAGCAGCACCGGGACTAGCGTTTACAATGAGCAGTTCTTC.

Turning to this clonotype: The junction shows a germline mismatch at one end, possibly a read error. V gene TRBV28 combines with J gene TRBJ2-1; D is perhaps TRBD1 or TRBD2 (5 bases each). The CDR3 contains 14 residues. Germline loops: CDR1 MDHEN, CDR2 SYDVKM. CDR3 loop: CASSFGTSYSEQSF. The DNA for the CDR3 is TGTGCCAGCAGTTTCGGGACGTCTTACAGTGAGCAGTCCTTC. Full variable domain (remainder filled in from reference TRBV28 and TRBJ2-1): DVKVTQSSRYLVKRTGEKVFLECVQDMDHENMFWYRQDPGLGLRLIYFSYDVKMKEKGDIPEGYSVSREKKERFSLILESASTNQTSMYLCASSFGTSYSEQSFGPGTRLTVL.

This clonotype is termed large. J is TRBJ2-7 and V is TRBV7-2, with D possibly being TRBD1 (5 bases). Trimming removed 1 base at V and 0 bases at J, with 13 bases between. Germline loops: CDR1 SGHTA, CDR2 FQGNSA. The CDR3 consists of 16 residues. The CDR3 reads CASSLEGSGRSYEQYF. DNA of the CDR3: TGTGCCAGCAGCTTAGAGGGGTCGGGCCGCTCCTACGAGCAGTACTTC.

By frequency in the sample, this clonotype is large. DNA for the CDR3: TGTGCCAGCAGTGAACGGGAGGGCCTGAAGTACGAGCAGTACTTC. Amino acid sequence: CASSEREGLKYEQYF. The chain has TRBV2 and TRBJ2-7, with 8 bases matching TRBD2. The CDR3 has 15 residues. CDR1 and CDR2 (germline): SNHLY, FYNNEI. V shed 2 bases, J shed 4 bases, and the junction held 7 bases outside the gene matches. Filled out from reference TRBV2 and TRBJ2-7, the complete variable domain reads EPEVTQTPSHQVTQMGQEVILRCVPISNHLYFYWYRQILGQKVEFLVSFYNNEISEKSEIFDDQFSVERPDGSNFTLKIRSTKLEDSAMYFCASSEREGLKYEQYFGPGTRLTVT.

This clonotype is large. A junction boundary mismatches the germline segment, possibly from a read error. V usage is TRBV29-1 and J usage is TRBJ1-1; D gene unclear. The CDR3 has 10 amino acids. The V gene's germline CDR1 is SQVTM and CDR2 ANQGSEA. CDR3 bases: TGCAGTGTTGGGCACACTGAAGCTTTCTTT. Its translation is CSVGHTEAFF.

By its share, this clonotype is medium-sized. This chain links TRBV18 with TRBJ2-1; D remains ambiguous. Germline-derived CDR1 and CDR2 are KGHSH and LQKENI. V lost 0 bases to trimming and J lost 0 bases, with 12 bases between them. There are 17 residues in the CDR3. The CDR3 DNA reads TGTGCCAGCTCACCACCCCCAGAATTCTCCTCCTACAATGAGCAGTTCTTC. This gives the protein CASSPPPEFSSYNEQFF.

This clonotype was seen only a few times. As the CDR3 is not closed by the conserved phenylalanine or tryptophan, this likely results from a read error. This chain uses TRBV28 with TRBJ2-5; TRBD2 might be the D (5 bases). CDR1 and CDR2 (germline): MDHEN, SYDVKM. CDR3 length: 15 amino acids. CDR3 sequence (DNA): TGTGCTAGCAGTGGAGGACGGGTCAACAAAGAGACCCAGTACCTC. Translation gives CASSGGRVNKETQYL.

About this clonotype: Being one base from a much bigger clone, this may be a read error. The genes are TRBV28 and TRBJ1-1; D may be TRBD1 (5 bases). In germline, CDR1 is MDHEN, CDR2 SYDVKM. The CDR3 covers 13 residues. DNA for the CDR3: TGTGCCAGCGCCGCCGGGCCGGGGACTGGAGCTCTCTTT. This gives the protein CASAAGPGTGALF.

This clonotype is classed as medium-sized. The chain links TRBV5-6 to TRBJ2-3, with D perhaps TRBD1 or TRBD2 (5 bases each). V shed 2 bases and J shed 5 bases, with 15 bases lying between them. The CDR3 consists of 15 residues. Germline lookup yields CDR1 SGHDT and CDR2 YYEEEE. The CDR3 protein is CASSLPGRPGDTQYF. CDR3 bases: TGTGCCAGCAGCTTACCGGGACGCCCCGGAGATACGCAGTATTTT.

This clonotype is deemed large (0.1 to 1%). This rearrangement joins TRBV20-1 to TRBJ2-7, with a tentative D call TRBD2 (5 bases). Germline V gene lookup returns CDR1 DFQATT and CDR2 SNEGSKA (reference sequence). The CDR3 runs 13 residues. The V gene lost 4 bases and the J gene lost 1 base, with 11 bases spanning the gap. CDR3 DNA sequence: TGCAGTGCTAAGCCGACTACTTCCTACGAGCAGTACTTC. Its protein product is CSAKPTTSYEQYF.

Sample share makes this clonotype hyperexpanded. The chain employs TRBV2 and TRBJ2-7; D is ambiguous. CDR1 and CDR2 (germline): SNHLY, FYNNEI. This CDR3 region has 14 residues. Trimming shortened V by 6 bases and J by 0 bases, and 12 bases separated the two germline ends. The CDR3 nucleotides are TGTGCCAGCAGCCCGGTCCAAAGCTCCTACGAGCAGTACTTC. It is translated as CASSPVQSSYEQYF.

Within the sample, this clonotype is medium-sized. This rearrangement joins TRBV20-1 to TRBJ2-7; the match to TRBD2 covers 9 bases. The CDR3 consists of 17 residues. Germline assignment: CDR1 DFQATT and CDR2 SNEGSKA (reference sequence). Unmatched junction bases numbered 18, after V lost 4 bases and J lost 5 bases. As DNA, the CDR3 is TGCAGTGCTACCCCCGTGGCGGGAGGGCCTGGCCCCAACGAGCAGTACTTC. This gives the protein CSATPVAGGPGPNEQYF.

Relative to its sample, this clonotype is large (0.1 to 1%). This chain links TRBV2 with TRBJ2-1, with TRBD1 matching over 7 bases. The V gene end was trimmed by 4 bases and the J gene end by 5 bases; junction bases not matched to a gene: 2. The CDR3 runs 13 residues. CDR1 and CDR2 from the germline V gene are SNHLY and FYNNEI. CDR3 coding DNA: TGTGCCAGCAGTGTACAGGGGAACAATGAGCAGTTCTTC. Translation: CASSVQGNNEQFF. The complete variable domain, with remaining parts taken from reference TRBV2 and TRBJ2-1, reads EPEVTQTPSHQVTQMGQEVILRCVPISNHLYFYWYRQILGQKVEFLVSFYNNEISEKSEIFDDQFSVERPDGSNFTLKIRSTKLEDSAMYFCASSVQGNNEQFFGPGTRLTVL.

This clonotype ranks as hyperexpanded. The chain joins TRBV28 to TRBJ1-1; a possible D gene is TRBD1 (5 bases). The CDR3 spans 14 residues. The V and J ends lost 7 bases and 6 bases respectively, with 18 bases between them. Germline V lookup: CDR1 MDHEN, CDR2 SYDVKM. As DNA, the CDR3 is TGTGCCAGCACGCTTCGGGGGTACTACCCTGAAGCTTTCTTT. This sequence encodes CASTLRGYYPEAFF.

This rearrangement joins TRBV29-1 to TRBJ2-3, with D possibly being TRBD1 (5 bases). Germline CDR1 and CDR2: SQVTM and ANQGSEA. There are 13 residues in the CDR3. The CDR3 here is CSVLGRGTDTQYF. In DNA, the CDR3 is TGCAGTGTATTGGGGCGAGGCACAGATACGCAGTATTTT.

This clonotype qualifies as medium-sized. The junction differs from germline at one of its ends, possibly a read error. The chain has TRBV10-3 and TRBJ2-7; 8 nucleotides match TRBD2. Per germline, CDR1 ENHRY and CDR2 SYGVKD. The CDR3 is 16 amino acids. This CDR3 reads CAISEFWRGESFEQYF. The CDR3 nucleotides are TGTGCCATCAGTGAGTTTTGGCGGGGGGAATCCTTCGAGCAGTACTTC.

In the case of this clonotype: The CDR3 carries no conserved terminal phenylalanine or tryptophan, so it likely arises from a read error. The genes are TRBV6-5 and TRBJ2-2, with D hard to call. The CDR3 has 13 residues. The V gene's germline CDR1 is MNHEY and CDR2 SVGAGI. Trimming pared 4 bases from V and 7 bases from J, leaving 10 bases between. The CDR3 loop reads CASSWNIGGELFI. DNA of the CDR3: TGTGCCAGCAGTTGGAATATAGGCGGGGAGCTGTTTATT.

By sample share, this clonotype is large. One junction end does not reproduce the germline sequence, and a read error may be involved. The genes are TRBV29-1 and TRBJ2-7; D tentatively reads TRBD1 or TRBD2 (6 bases each). Germline CDR1 reads SQVTM; CDR2 reads ANQGSEA. This CDR3 spans 15 amino acids. CDR3 bases: TGCAGTGTTGAAGATCGGGGGCAGGGGACCAACGAGCAGTACTTC. Its protein is CSVEDRGQGTNEQYF.

This clonotype is labeled as medium-sized. V gene TRBV28 combines with J gene TRBJ2-1; D may correspond to TRBD1 or TRBD2 (5 bases each). V was shortened by 3 bases and J by 4 bases, with 10 bases between the two germline ends. The germline gives CDR1 MDHEN, CDR2 SYDVKM. The CDR3 spans 14 residues. The CDR3 region has the DNA TGTGCCAGCAGTTTCGGGACGTCTTACAATGAGCAGTTCTTC. Its protein is CASSFGTSYNEQFF.

Relative to its sample, this clonotype is large. The chain links TRBV27 to TRBJ2-1; D unresolved. Germline V CDR1 and CDR2: MNHEY, SMNVEV (reference sequence). Trimming pared 6 bases from V and 9 bases from J, leaving 15 bases between. CDR3 length: 13 residues. This CDR3 is CASSFTVGGEQFF. The CDR3, as DNA: TGTGCCAGCAGCTTCACCGTGGGCGGTGAGCAGTTCTTC.

The chain joins TRBV2 to TRBJ2-6; D ambiguous. The germline CDR1 and CDR2 sequences are SNHLY and FYNNEI. Trimming took off 3 bases at V and 1 base at J, with 4 bases between the two ends. The CDR3 runs 14 residues. This CDR3 reads CASSEESGANVLTF. The CDR3 bases are TGTGCCAGCAGTGAGGAATCTGGGGCCAACGTCCTGACTTTC. Looking up the rest from reference TRBV2 and TRBJ2-6 gives the full variable domain: EPEVTQTPSHQVTQMGQEVILRCVPISNHLYFYWYRQILGQKVEFLVSFYNNEISEKSEIFDDQFSVERPDGSNFTLKIRSTKLEDSAMYFCASSEESGANVLTFGAGSRLTVL.

This clonotype is judged hyperexpanded. The chain combines TRBV27 with TRBJ2-5, with 12 nucleotides matching TRBD2. J was trimmed by 2 bases and V by 5 bases; bases with no gene match: 6. The CDR3 covers 16 residues. Germline loops: CDR1 MNHEY, CDR2 SMNVEV (reference sequence). The CDR3 DNA reads TGTGCCAGCAGTGAGGGACTAGCGGGCTTACAAGAGACCCAGTACTTC. Encoded protein: CASSEGLAGLQETQYF.

By sample share, this clonotype is large. This chain links TRBV27 with TRBJ2-7, with a tentative D call TRBD1 (6 bases). The CDR3 extends over 15 amino acids. The V and J ends lost 6 bases and 0 bases respectively, with 15 bases between them. The V gene's germline CDR1 is MNHEY and CDR2 SMNVEV (reference sequence). CDR3 DNA sequence: TGTGCCAGCAGCCCCGGACAGCTCAGCTCCTACGAGCAGTACTTC. Residues: CASSPGQLSSYEQYF.

Relative to its sample, this clonotype is large. The gene calls are TRBV28 and TRBJ2-1, with TRBD1 as a possible D gene (6 bases). Germline CDR1 reads MDHEN; CDR2 reads SYDVKM. The CDR3 spans 18 residues. Trimming pared 5 bases from V and 0 bases from J, leaving 20 bases between. The CDR3 nucleotides read TGTGCCAGCAGTATCCCGTTTCGGGACACTCTCTCCTACAATGAGCAGTTCTTC. It is translated as CASSIPFRDTLSYNEQFF.

This clonotype is large within its sample. V is TRBV11-1 and J is TRBJ2-7; 9 bases match TRBD1. The CDR3 contains 15 residues. Trimming at V came to 6 bases and at J to 6 bases, leaving 12 bases not matched to a gene. Germline assignment: CDR1 SGHAT and CDR2 FQDESV (reference sequence). CDR3 sequence (DNA): TGTGCCAGCAGACCAACGGACAGGGGTATCGCCGAGCAGTACTTC. Its translation is CASRPTDRGIAEQYF.

This clonotype counts as medium-sized (0.01 to 0.1%). The V and J genes are TRBV7-9 and TRBJ2-7; perhaps D is TRBD1 or TRBD2 (5 bases each). The V and J ends lost 1 base and 2 bases respectively, with 15 bases between them. In germline, CDR1 is SEHNR, CDR2 FQNEAQ (reference sequence). This CDR3 has 16 amino acids. The CDR3 sequence: CASSLEGASRPYEQYF. The CDR3 DNA reads as TGTGCCAGCAGCTTAGAAGGGGCTAGCAGACCCTACGAGCAGTACTTC.

This rearrangement joins TRBV28 to TRBJ2-7; perhaps TRBD1 as D (6 bases). TRBJ2-1 explains the end of the DNA better; the J call may be wrong. The CDR3 extends over 14 amino acids. The germline V gene encodes CDR1 MDHEN and CDR2 SYDVKM. DNA of the CDR3: TGTGCCCATAAGGCCGAGGGGGACCTTTGCGAGCAGTTCTTC. This translates into CAHKAEGDLCEQFF.

In this sample, this clonotype is medium-sized. This rearrangement joins TRBV27 to TRBJ2-7; 7 nucleotides line up with TRBD1. Unmatched junction bases numbered 11, after V lost 5 bases and J lost 4 bases. Looked up from germline, CDR1 is MNHEY and CDR2 is SMNVEV (reference sequence). The CDR3 sequence is 15 residues long. This chain's CDR3 is CASSRQGRGVYEQYF. The CDR3, as DNA: TGTGCCAGCAGTCGACAGGGAAGAGGCGTTTACGAGCAGTACTTC.

This clonotype is termed medium-sized. This sequence joins TRBV19 and TRBJ2-2, with 11 bases that match TRBD2. V gave up 10 bases and J gave up 1 base; unmatched junction bases: 8. CDR3 length: 16 amino acids. Germline CDR1 reads LNHDA; CDR2 reads SQIVND (reference sequence). CDR3 sequence reads: CATGGLAEENTGELFF. CDR3 coding DNA: TGTGCCACCGGGGGACTAGCGGAAGAGAACACCGGGGAGCTGTTTTTT.